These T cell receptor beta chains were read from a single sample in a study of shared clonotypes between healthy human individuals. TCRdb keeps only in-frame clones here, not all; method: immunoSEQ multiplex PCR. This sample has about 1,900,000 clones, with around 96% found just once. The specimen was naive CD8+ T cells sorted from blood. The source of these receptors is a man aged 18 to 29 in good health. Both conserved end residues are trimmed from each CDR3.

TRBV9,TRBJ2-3,ASSVPSDTQY
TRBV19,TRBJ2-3,ASSILRKDTQY
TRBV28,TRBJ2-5,ASSSPTTDRGLETQY
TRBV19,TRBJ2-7,ASAGGQDPTYEQY
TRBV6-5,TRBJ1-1,ASSPASMGPEAF
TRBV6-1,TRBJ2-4,ASSEEEGDEADIQY
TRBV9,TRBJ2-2,ASSVVAGLGNTGELF
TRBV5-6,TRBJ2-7,ASSLDWGEQY
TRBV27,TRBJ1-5,ASSFGGNQPQH
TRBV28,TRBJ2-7,ASRPPGTGWYEQY
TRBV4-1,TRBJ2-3,ASSQVGGADTQY
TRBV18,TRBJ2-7,ASSPGQEVNYEQY
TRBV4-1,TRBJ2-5,ASSPGGAVGQETQY
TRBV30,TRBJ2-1,AWSVDSPNEQF
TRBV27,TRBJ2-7,ASSPTVDSSYEQY
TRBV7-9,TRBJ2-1,ASSLGSPDGGNDYNEQF
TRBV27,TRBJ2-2,ASSLRAGELF
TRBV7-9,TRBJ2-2,ASSAHGLAGLNTGELF
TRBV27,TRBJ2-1,ASSPQDVTSGGAYNEQF
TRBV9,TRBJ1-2,ASAETGRYGYT
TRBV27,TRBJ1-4,ASGLGTNEKLF
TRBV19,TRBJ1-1,ASSISDEPQLFMNTEAF
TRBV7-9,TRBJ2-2,ASSLENTGELF
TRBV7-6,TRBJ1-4,ASSPLTGGTEKLF
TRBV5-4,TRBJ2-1,ASSFKGGGNEQF
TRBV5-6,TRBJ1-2,ASSLETGGPNYGYT
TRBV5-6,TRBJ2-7,ASSPTGRYEQY
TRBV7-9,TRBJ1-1,ASSLSGFEAF
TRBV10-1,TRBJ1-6,ASSAGDRNSPLH
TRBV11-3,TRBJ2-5,ASSPEGKETQY
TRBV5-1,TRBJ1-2,ASSVEGPANYGYT
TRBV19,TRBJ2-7,ASSMGGGEQY
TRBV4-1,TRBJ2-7,ASSQGPDSSYEQY
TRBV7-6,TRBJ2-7,ASSLREDYEQY
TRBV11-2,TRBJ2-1,ASSPVDRGFIYNEQF
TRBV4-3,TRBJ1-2,ASSQDSEGLFYGYT
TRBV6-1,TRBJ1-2,ASSEFQGTYGYT
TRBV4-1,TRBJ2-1,ASSQEVPTSGSIYNEQF
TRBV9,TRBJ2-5,ASSVAREETQY
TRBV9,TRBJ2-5,ASGTSGGQQETQY
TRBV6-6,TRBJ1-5,ASSYGTGLNQPQH
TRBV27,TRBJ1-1,ASSLGGPGAEAF
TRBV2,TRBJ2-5,ASSDKREAQTQY
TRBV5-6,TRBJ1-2,ASSLAVGGLNYGYT
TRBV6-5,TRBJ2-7,ASSYGESGYEQY
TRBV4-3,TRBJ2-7,ASSPGTRGYEQY
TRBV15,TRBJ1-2,ATGVLAGGYT
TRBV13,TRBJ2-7,ASSLRGGSYEQY
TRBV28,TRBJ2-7,ASSLVRGRIDEQY
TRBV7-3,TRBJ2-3,ASSFLGTDTQY
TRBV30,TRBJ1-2,AWSGDGNYGYT
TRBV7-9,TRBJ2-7,ASSLPESYEQY
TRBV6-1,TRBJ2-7,ASSTRDTEQY
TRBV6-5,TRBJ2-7,ASSSASGGWEQY